This is a list of T cell receptor beta chains from one sample in a study of T cells in Graves' hyperthyroidism and ophthalmopathy. TCRdb fed the multiplex PCR reads into MiXCR, producing one record per CDR3 protein. The profile shows about 840,000 distinct CDR3 sequences, roughly 37% of them singletons. Sequencing used blood. These receptor sequences come from a man aged 18-30 years with Graves' hyperthyroidism. CDR3s include the opening cysteine and the closing phenylalanine or tryptophan. The D gene is left open where the match is weak. Expanded clones get a size class; other rows say once, few or many, or leave the size out.

>NA|NA|TRBJ2-5|TRBV15
CATSRRGGETQYF
TGTGCCACCAGCAGGAGGGGGGGGGAGACCCAGTACTTC
>NA|TRBD1|TRBJ1-5|TRBV10-3
CAIRSDRVNQPQHF
TGTGCCATCAGGAGTGACAGGGTGAATCAGCCCCAGCATTTT
>NA|NA|TRBJ1-2|TRBV20-1
CSARNSGGAGGYTF
TGCAGTGCTAGAAATTCGGGGGGCGCGGGTGGCTACACCTTC
>many|NA|TRBJ1-2|TRBV12-3/TRBV12-4
CASEAANYGYTF
TGTGCCAGCGAGGCAGCTAACTATGGCTACACCTTC
>NA|NA|TRBJ1-1|TRBV6-1
CASILGGRGTEAFF
TGTGCCAGCATCCTTGGGGGACGGGGCACTGAAGCTTTCTTT
>many|NA|TRBJ1-3|TRBV2
CAIRVITRHIYF
TGTGCCATCCGCGTTATTACTCGGCACATATATTTT
>few|NA|TRBJ2-2|TRBV5-1
CASSVTRIANTGELFF
TGCGCCAGCAGCGTGACACGAATCGCGAACACCGGGGAGCTGTTTTTT
>NA|NA|TRBJ2-5|TRBV5-4
CASSRLTSFQETQYF
TGTGCCAGCAGCCGTCTGACTAGTTTCCAAGAGACCCAGTACTTC
>few|NA|TRBJ1-1|TRBV5-6
CASSPDGKNTEAFF
TGTGCCAGCAGCCCGGACGGCAAGAACACTGAAGCTTTCTTT
>many|NA|TRBJ1-3|TRBV7-2
CASSPRAGVAGNTIYF
TGTGCCAGCAGCCCTAGAGCAGGGGTAGCGGGAAACACCATATATTTT
>once|NA|TRBJ1-6|TRBV20-1
CSAGRGIDSPLHF
TGCAGTGCAGGCCGGGGGATTGATTCACCCCTCCACTTT
>few|NA|TRBJ2-6|TRBV12-3/TRBV12-4
CASSFHRAGANVLTF
TGTGCCAGCAGTTTCCACAGGGCTGGGGCCAACGTCCTGACTTTC
>NA|NA|TRBJ2-2|TRBV7-9
CASSLVVGPVITGELFF
TGTGCCAGCAGCTTAGTTGTCGGACCGGTTATCACCGGGGAGCTGTTTTTT
>NA|NA|TRBJ2-7|TRBV7-3
CASSLGTGHLSYEQYF
TGTGCCAGCAGCTTAGGAACCGGACACCTGTCCTACGAGCAGTACTTC
>NA|TRBD2|TRBJ2-2|TRBV7-9
CASSLSGALTGELFF
TGTGCCAGCAGCCTAAGCGGGGCCCTCACCGGGGAGCTGTTTTTT
>many|NA|TRBJ2-7|TRBV7-9
CASSLSAGEQYF
TGTGCCAGCAGCTTATCCGCCGGCGAGCAGTACTTC
>NA|NA|TRBJ2-2|TRBV29-1
CSVEDQERGGTGELFF
TGCAGCGTTGAAGATCAGGAAAGGGGGGGGACCGGGGAGCTGTTTTTT
>NA|NA|TRBJ2-5|TRBV4-1
CASSPKGGDRDF
TGCGCCAGCAGCCCCAAGGGGGGAGACCGGGACTTC
>many|NA|TRBJ1-6|TRBV6-5
CASSPGPGSPLHF
TGTGCCAGCAGTCCCGGTCCGGGATCACCCCTCCACTTT
>few|TRBD2|TRBJ2-7|TRBV7-2
CASSPDGGRAYEQYF
TGTGCCAGCAGCCCCGACGGGGGGAGGGCCTACGAGCAGTACTTC
>NA|NA|TRBJ1-3|TRBV2
CASSASTRNTIYF
TGTGCCAGCAGTGCATCTACGAGAAACACCATATATTTT
>many|TRBD2|TRBJ2-5|TRBV29-1
CSVLGGGRETQYF
TGCAGCGTCCTCGGGGGGGGCAGAGAGACCCAGTACTTC
>many|NA|TRBJ1-5|TRBV19
CASSMYDSNQPQHF
TGTGCCAGTAGTATGTACGATTCCAATCAGCCCCAGCATTTT
>NA|NA|TRBJ1-5|TRBV2
CASRRDANQPQHF
TGTGCCAGCAGGCGGGACGCCAATCAGCCCCAGCATTTT
>many|TRBD1|TRBJ1-2|TRBV25-1
CASSHDGDRVSSHGYTF
TGTGCCAGCAGTCATGACGGGGACAGGGTCTCTTCCCATGGCTACACCTTC
>NA|NA|TRBJ1-6|TRBV4-2
CASSQDPSPLHF
TGTGCCAGCAGCCAAGACCCCTCACCCCTCCACTTT
>NA|NA|TRBJ1-1|TRBV19
CASAPGITEAFF
TGTGCCAGTGCTCCAGGGATCACTGAAGCTTTCTTT
>NA|NA|TRBJ2-7|TRBV20-1
CSARGGAVDQPQQYF
TGCAGTGCTAGGGGGGGGGCGGTGGATCAGCCCCAGCAGTACTTC
>NA|NA|TRBJ1-5|TRBV6-1
CARGNGRSNQPQHF
TGTGCCAGGGGAAATGGGCGGAGCAATCAGCCCCAGCATTTT
>NA|NA|TRBJ2-6|TRBV29-1
CSVTNTGANVLTF
TGCAGCGTCACGAACACTGGGGCCAACGTCCTGACTTTC
>NA|NA|TRBJ1-5|TRBV4-1
CASSPQEYSNQPQHF
TGCGCCAGCAGTCCACAGGAATATAGCAATCAGCCCCAGCATTTT
>NA|TRBD1|TRBJ2-3|TRBV29-1
CSATGYTDTQYF
TGCAGCGCGACAGGGTACACAGATACGCAGTATTTT
>NA|NA|TRBJ2-5|TRBV6-5
CASSPSPGASQETQYF
TGTGCCAGCAGCCCTTCCCCAGGAGCTAGTCAAGAGACCCAGTACTTC
>few|NA|TRBJ2-6|TRBV12-3/TRBV12-4
CASSFFQGGDSHSGANVLTF
TGTGCCAGCAGTTTCTTTCAGGGGGGGGACAGCCACTCTGGGGCCAACGTCCTGACTTTC
>NA|NA|TRBJ2-7|TRBV6-1
CASSSPGSGEQYF
TGTGCCAGCTCCTCGCCTGGATCGGGCGAGCAGTACTTC
>NA|NA|TRBJ1-2|TRBV12-3/TRBV12-4
CASSYTGNGYTF
TGTGCCAGCAGTTATACAGGGAATGGCTACACCTTC
>NA|NA|TRBJ2-5|TRBV2
CASSDHVQETQYF
TGTGCCAGCAGCGATCACGTCCAAGAGACCCAGTACTTC
>NA|NA|TRBJ1-1|TRBV20-1
CSARDNLLNTEAFF
TGCAGTGCTAGAGATAATTTATTGAACACTGAAGCTTTCTTT
>many|NA|TRBJ2-7|TRBV10-3
CAISGVASYEQYF
TGTGCCATCAGTGGGGTAGCGTCATACGAGCAGTACTTC
>NA|NA|TRBJ1-1|TRBV10-3
CASSYPQLNTEAFF
TGTGCCAGCAGTTACCCACAACTGAACACTGAAGCTTTCTTT
>NA|NA|TRBJ1-2|TRBV25-1
CASSHDGSGHYGYTF
TGTGCCAGCAGTCATGACGGGAGCGGTCACTATGGCTACACCTTC
>many|NA|TRBJ2-5|TRBV15
CATSRDSLETQYF
TGTGCCACCAGCAGGGACAGCCTGGAGACCCAGTACTTC
>NA|NA|TRBJ2-2|TRBV30
CAWSRGSGELFF
TGTGCCTGGAGCCGGGGAAGCGGGGAGCTGTTTTTT
>NA|NA|TRBJ1-6|TRBV6-5
CASYNSPLHF
TGTGCCTCCTATAATTCACCCCTCCACTTT
>many|TRBD1|TRBJ2-7|TRBV24-1
CATGQGSYEQYF
TGTGCCACCGGACAGGGCTCCTACGAGCAGTACTTC
>NA|TRBD1|TRBJ1-2|TRBV2
CASSTDRAGDGYTF
TGTGCCAGCAGTACAGACAGGGCGGGCGATGGCTACACCTTC
>NA|NA|TRBJ1-1|TRBV5-6
CASSFLTGPSTEAFF
TGTGCCAGCAGCTTTTTGACAGGACCGAGCACTGAAGCTTTCTTT